Each of the 31 T cell receptor beta chains below was sequenced from the same sample in a study of control samples from healthy donors and cancer patients. Sequencing was performed with immunoSEQ multiplex PCR; in TCRdb, only in-frame clones are kept and a portion is missing. The table shows 170,000 or so clones, with around 90% occurring only once. The source material was blood. These receptors originate from a woman aged 45 to 65 in good health.

The genes are TRBV30 and TRBJ2-2; 8 bases are shared with TRBD1. This CDR3 spans 16 amino acids. The trim removed 4 bases at V and 4 bases at J, leaving 11 bases unmatched. The germline gives CDR1 GTSNPN, CDR2 SVGIG (reference sequence). In nucleotides, the CDR3 is TGTGCCTGGAACCCCCGGACAGGGATGAGCACCGGGGAGCTGTTTTTT. It yields the protein CAWNPRTGMSTGELFF. Looking up the rest from reference TRBV30 and TRBJ2-2 gives the full variable domain: SQTIHQWPATLVQPVGSPLSLECTVEGTSNPNLYWYRQAAGRGLQLLFYSVGIGQISSEVPQNLSASRPQDRQFILSSKKLLLSDSGFYLCAWNPRTGMSTGELFFGEGSRLTVL.

The J gene is TRBJ1-4, the V gene TRBV6-5; TRBD1 is a possible D gene (6 bases). This CDR3 comprises 15 residues. Germline V lookup: CDR1 MNHEY, CDR2 SVGAGI. Trimming stripped 6 bases from V and 4 bases from J, with 15 bases between. CDR3: CASSRGGGFNEKLFF. In DNA, the CDR3 is TGTGCCAGCAGCCGCGGGGGGGGCTTTAATGAAAAACTGTTTTTT.

The chain has TRBV27 and TRBJ2-2; no definite D call. CDR1 MNHEY and CDR2 SMNVEV come from the germline V gene (reference sequence). The CDR3 contains 12 residues. Trimming shortened V by 7 bases and J by 2 bases, and 5 bases separated the two germline ends. CDR3: CASKLNTGELFF. CDR3 nucleotide sequence: TGTGCCAGCAAACTTAACACCGGGGAGCTGTTTTTT.

The chain couples TRBV20-1 to TRBJ1-2; 9 nucleotides match TRBD1. Germline V CDR1 and CDR2: DFQATT, SNEGSKA (reference sequence). The CDR3 sequence is 13 residues long. J lost 7 bases, V lost 3 bases, and 6 bases had no gene match. The CDR3 region is CSASEQGAFGYTF. CDR3 nucleotides: TGCAGTGCTAGTGAACAGGGGGCGTTTGGCTACACCTTC.

This CDR3 reads CASSQRGAGTEAFF. The CDR3 nucleotides read TGTGCCAGCAGCCAACGCGGAGCTGGGACTGAAGCTTTCTTT. The V gene is TRBV3-1 (or the pseudogene TRBV3-2), the J gene TRBJ1-1; no definite D call. CDR1 LGHDT and CDR2 YNNKEL come from the germline V gene (reference sequence). With 2 bases removed from V and 5 bases from J, the gap between germline ends came to 12 bases. The CDR3 length is 14 residues.

The V gene is TRBV7-2, the J gene TRBJ2-2, with 9 bases fitting TRBD2. This CDR3 spans 16 amino acids. CDR1 and CDR2 from the germline V gene are SGHTA and FQGNSA. V lost 6 bases and J lost 4; bases outside the gene matches: 9. The CDR3 DNA sequence: TGTGCCAGCAGTCGCCTAGCGGGATGGGGCACCGGGGAGCTGTTTTTT. Protein sequence: CASSRLAGWGTGELFF.

The CDR3 bases are TGTGCCAGCAGTCGCCAGGACAGGGGCTCTGGAAACACCATATATTTT. Translating it yields CASSRQDRGSGNTIYF. The rearrangement uses TRBV28 and TRBJ1-3, with 9 nucleotides matching TRBD1. CDR1 and CDR2 (germline): MDHEN, SYDVKM. The ends lost 5 bases at V and 0 bases at J; junction bases unmatched: 5. The CDR3 has 16 residues.

This chain links TRBV7-2 with TRBJ2-3; D tentatively reads TRBD1 or TRBD2 (5 bases each). The CDR3 consists of 17 residues. Germline V lookup: CDR1 SGHTA, CDR2 FQGNSA. With 1 base removed from V and 5 bases from J, the gap between germline ends came to 19 bases. CDR3 nucleotides: TGTGCCAGCAGCTTAGGATTTTGGGACCTCGCCCAAGATACGCAGTATTTT. It codes for CASSLGFWDLAQDTQYF.

The chain carries TRBV27 and TRBJ2-1; possible D gene TRBD1, 5 bases. Trimming took 2 bases from V and 5 from J, leaving 7 bases between them. Germline V CDR1 and CDR2: MNHEY, SMNVEV (reference sequence). The CDR3 contains 13 residues. The DNA of the CDR3 is TGTGCCAGCAGTTTAAAGACAGACAATGAGCAGTTCTTC. Translated: CASSLKTDNEQFF.

This sequence joins TRBV7-2 and TRBJ1-2, with 8 bases fitting TRBD1. The V segment lost 0 bases and the J segment 7 bases; nucleotides outside the gene matches: 4. The CDR3 has 14 residues. The germline gives CDR1 SGHTA, CDR2 FQGNSA. The CDR3 nucleotides are TGTGCCAGCAGCTTAGCTCAGGGGGCGGTTGGCTACACCTTC. Its protein product is CASSLAQGAVGYTF.

The count of this clone is one. This chain joins TRBV7-2 and TRBJ2-2; D not resolved. Germline V gene data show CDR1 as SGHTA and CDR2 as FQGNSA. This CDR3 spans 14 amino acids. Trimming took 5 bases from V and 4 from J, leaving 11 bases between them. In nucleotides, the CDR3 is TGTGCCAGCAGCCCGTTGAGTTTCACCGGGGAGCTGTTTTTT. Amino acid sequence: CASSPLSFTGELFF.

This clone was observed a single time. The V gene is TRBV14, the J gene TRBJ2-7, with 9 bases lining up with TRBD2. Trimming cost V 4 bases and J 6 bases; bases outside gene matches: 10. From germline, CDR1 is SGHDN and CDR2 FVKESK. This CDR3 comprises 15 residues. DNA of the CDR3: TGTGCCAGCAGCCTCCTGACTAGCGGTCCGTTCGAGCAGTACTTC. This sequence encodes CASSLLTSGPFEQYF.

The chain links TRBV29-1 to TRBJ1-3, with D possibly being TRBD1 (5 bases). Germline CDR1 reads SQVTM; CDR2 reads ANQGSEA. CDR3 length: 11 residues. V lost 7 bases and J 8 bases, leaving 12 bases between the germline ends. DNA of the CDR3: TGCAGCGCGGGGGGGGGTTACACCATATATTTT. Translating it yields CSAGGGYTIYF.

CDR3 bases: TGTGCCAGCAGTTCGACTAGAGGTACGCAGTATTTT. Its translation is CASSSTRGTQYF. V is TRBV12-3 or TRBV12-4 and J is TRBJ2-3, with D perhaps matching TRBD2 (6 bases). The CDR3 is 12 residues long. Trimming took 4 bases from V and 8 from J, leaving 10 bases between them.

The CDR3 DNA reads TGTGCCAGCAGTCCCCCACTAGCGGGAGTAGATACGCAGTATTTT. It is translated as CASSPPLAGVDTQYF. The rearrangement links TRBV6-5 to TRBJ2-3, with 11 positions matching TRBD2. The CDR3 has 15 amino acids. Germline loops: CDR1 MNHEY, CDR2 SVGAGI. Trimming took 5 bases from V and 5 from J; bases not matched to a gene: 6.

This clone occurred a few times. This sequence joins TRBV28 and TRBJ1-2; no reliable D call. Between the trimmed V and J ends, which lost 6 bases and 1 base, there was a span of 3 bases. The CDR3 spans 11 residues. Germline V lookup: CDR1 MDHEN, CDR2 SYDVKM. CDR3 protein: CASSLNYGYTF. The DNA for the CDR3 is TGTGCCAGCAGCCTTAACTATGGCTACACCTTC.

This sequence joins TRBV28 and TRBJ2-1; D is unclear. V was shortened by 2 bases and J by 0 bases, with 8 bases between the two germline ends. The germline gives CDR1 MDHEN, CDR2 SYDVKM. This CDR3 has 15 amino acids. The DNA of the CDR3 is TGTGCCAGCAGTTTAGGCCAGAGCTCCTACAATGAGCAGTTCTTC. Protein product: CASSLGQSSYNEQFF. Combining the CDR3 with reference TRBV28 and TRBJ2-1 gives the whole variable domain DVKVTQSSRYLVKRTGEKVFLECVQDMDHENMFWYRQDPGLGLRLIYFSYDVKMKEKGDIPEGYSVSREKKERFSLILESASTNQTSMYLCASSLGQSSYNEQFFGPGTRLTVL.

The rearrangement joins TRBV29-1 to TRBJ1-2, with D perhaps matching TRBD1 (5 bases). Trimming left V 5 bases short and J 7 bases short, with 17 bases between. This CDR3 has 13 amino acids. The germline V gene encodes CDR1 SQVTM and CDR2 ANQGSEA. Here the CDR3 reads CSVLSSGGGGYTF. The CDR3 region has the DNA TGCAGCGTTTTATCCTCGGGGGGAGGTGGCTACACCTTC.

The chain has TRBV24-1 and TRBJ2-6, with D possibly being TRBD1 (6 bases). V was shortened by 1 base and J by 2 bases, with 17 bases between the two germline ends. Germline CDR1 is KGHDR and CDR2 is SFDVKD. The CDR3 extends over 19 amino acids. In nucleotides, the CDR3 is TGTGCCACCAGTGATTTTAAAGACAGGATTACCCCTGGGGCCAACGTCCTGACTTTC. This sequence encodes CATSDFKDRITPGANVLTF.

The V and J genes are TRBV9 and TRBJ1-3; D not certain. CDR3 length: 15 residues. Trimming took off 4 bases at V and 1 base at J, with 12 bases between the two ends. Germline lookup yields CDR1 SGDLS and CDR2 YYNGEE. CDR3 amino acids: CASSPSRGSGNTIYF. DNA for the CDR3: TGTGCCAGCAGCCCCAGTCGCGGATCTGGAAACACCATATATTTT.

V is TRBV2 and J is TRBJ2-7; 7 bases match TRBD2. Trimming cost V 3 bases and J 3 bases; bases outside gene matches: 5. Germline lookup yields CDR1 SNHLY and CDR2 FYNNEI. This CDR3 has 14 residues. The CDR3 region has the DNA TGTGCCAGCAGTGACTTTGGGGGGGACTACGAGCAGTACTTC. As protein: CASSDFGGDYEQYF.

This chain links TRBV5-8 with TRBJ2-1; D may be TRBD2 (6 bases). The V end lost 4 bases, the J end lost 2 bases, and 25 bases lay between the germline ends. The CDR3 runs to 19 residues. CDR1 is SGHTS, CDR2 YDEGEE, per germline. The DNA for the CDR3 is TGTGCCAGCAGCGGCATTCAGCTCTACGGGACGGGAGCCTACAATGAGCAGTTCTTC. It yields the protein CASSGIQLYGTGAYNEQFF.

The count of this clone is one. The chain joins TRBV19 to TRBJ2-3; D is undetermined. V lost 1 base and J lost 8, with 7 bases in between. This CDR3 has 12 residues. In germline, CDR1 is LNHDA, CDR2 SQIVND (reference sequence). Here the CDR3 DNA reads TGTGCCAGTAGTATAGGACTCCGTACGCAGTATTTT. Encoded protein: CASSIGLRTQYF.

The V and J genes are TRBV19 and TRBJ2-5, with D perhaps matching TRBD1 (5 bases). The CDR3 runs 16 residues. The V and J ends lost 4 bases and 5 bases respectively, with 20 bases between them. From germline, CDR1 is LNHDA and CDR2 SQIVND (reference sequence). DNA of the CDR3: TGTGCCAGTAGTAATTCATTGGGCAGGGCCGGCGAGACCCAGTACTTC. It translates to CASSNSLGRAGETQYF.

The CDR3 reads CASSPSSSNQPQHF. For the CDR3, the DNA is TGTGCCAGCAGCCCCTCGTCGAGCAATCAGCCCCAGCATTTT. The V call is TRBV7-2, the J call TRBJ1-5; D uncertain. Germline CDR1 and CDR2: SGHTA and FQGNSA. V lost 5 bases and J lost 1, with 9 bases in between. CDR3 length equals 14 residues. The full variable domain, in which reference TRBV7-2 and TRBJ1-5 provide the parts outside the CDR3, is GAGVSQSPSNKVTEKGKDVELRCDPISGHTALYWYRQSLGQGLEFLIYFQGNSAPDKSGLPSDRFSAERTGGSVSTLTIQRTQQEDSAVYLCASSPSSSNQPQHFGDGTRLSIL.

The chain couples TRBV10-1 to TRBJ2-3, with a tentative D call TRBD1 (6 bases). This CDR3 spans 18 amino acids. Between the trimmed V and J ends, which lost 3 bases and 2 bases, there was a span of 21 bases. CDR1 WNHNN and CDR2 SYGVQD come from the germline V gene (reference sequence). Here the CDR3 reads CASSDQAPGAAHTDTQYF. The CDR3 nucleotides are TGCGCCAGCAGTGACCAAGCGCCAGGGGCGGCACACACAGATACGCAGTATTTT.

This rearrangement joins TRBV5-1 to TRBJ1-6, with D possibly matching TRBD1 (5 bases). Per germline, CDR1 SGHRS and CDR2 YFSETQ. This CDR3 has 14 residues. V was cut by 0 bases and J by 10 bases, with 11 bases left in between. The CDR3 region is CASSLGREGSPLHF. Written as DNA, the CDR3 is TGCGCCAGCAGCTTGGGCAGGGAAGGCTCACCCCTCCACTTT.

The chain recombines TRBV4-2 with TRBJ2-2; 7 bases map to TRBD1. The CDR3 runs 15 residues. Germline loops: CDR1 LGHNA, CDR2 YNFKEQ. After removal of 4 bases from V and 2 bases from J, the junction contained 4 bases not matched to a gene. The CDR3 DNA reads as TGTGCCAGCAGCCGGGACAGCCTTAACACCGGGGAGCTGTTTTTT. It codes for CASSRDSLNTGELFF.

This clone occurred once. The V call is TRBV5-1, the J call TRBJ1-2; D remains ambiguous. The germline CDR1 and CDR2 sequences are SGHRS and YFSETQ. Trimming pared 1 base from V and 4 bases from J, leaving 11 bases between. The CDR3 spans 14 residues. For the CDR3, the DNA is TGCGCCAGCAGCTTGAATTCAGGTCCCTATGGCTACACCTTC. Translated, it gives CASSLNSGPYGYTF.

The rearrangement links TRBV27 to TRBJ1-5; weak D call: TRBD1 (6 bases). The germline gives CDR1 MNHEY, CDR2 SMNVEV (reference sequence). This CDR3 has 15 amino acids. V was shortened by 4 bases and J by 2 bases, with 12 bases between the two germline ends. The CDR3 region is CASSWGSGGNQPQHF. CDR3 DNA sequence: TGTGCCAGCAGTTGGGGTTCAGGGGGCAATCAGCCCCAGCATTTT.

The chain couples TRBV4-3 to TRBJ2-1, with D uncertain. The germline gives CDR1 LGHNA, CDR2 YSLEER. Trimming pared 0 bases from V and 6 bases from J, leaving 18 bases between. This CDR3 is 17 amino acids long. The CDR3 nucleotides are TGCGCCAGCAGCCAAGATCCCCGGGCTAGGTTGTCCAATGAGCAGTTCTTC. Its protein is CASSQDPRARLSNEQFF.